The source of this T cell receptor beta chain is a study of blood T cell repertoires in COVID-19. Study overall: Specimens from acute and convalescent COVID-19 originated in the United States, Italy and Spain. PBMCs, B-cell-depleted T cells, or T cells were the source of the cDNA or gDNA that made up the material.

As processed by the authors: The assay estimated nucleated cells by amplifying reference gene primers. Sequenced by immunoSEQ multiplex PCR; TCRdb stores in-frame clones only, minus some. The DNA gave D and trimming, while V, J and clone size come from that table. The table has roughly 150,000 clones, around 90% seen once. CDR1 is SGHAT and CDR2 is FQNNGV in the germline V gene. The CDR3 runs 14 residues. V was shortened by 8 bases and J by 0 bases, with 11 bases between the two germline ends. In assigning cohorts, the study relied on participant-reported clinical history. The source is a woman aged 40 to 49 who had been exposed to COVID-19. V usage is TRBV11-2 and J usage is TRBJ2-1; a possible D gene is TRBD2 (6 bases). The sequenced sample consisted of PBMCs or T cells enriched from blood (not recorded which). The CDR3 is CASSYGGSYNEQFF. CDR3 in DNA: TGTGCCAGCTCCTACGGGGGCTCCTACAATGAGCAGTTCTTC. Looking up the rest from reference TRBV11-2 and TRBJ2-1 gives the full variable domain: EAGVAQSPRYKIIEKRQSVAFWCNPISGHATLYWYQQILGQGPKLLIQFQNNGVVDDSQLPKDRFSAERLKGVDSTLKIQPAKLEDSAVYLCASSYGGSYNEQFFGPGTRLTVL.